Only a few counts were recorded for the clone carrying this TCR beta chain. Antigen: not known. PCR was performed a second time for roughly 7 to 11 cycles using a sample-barcoded 5' primer and a J-beta primer mix. TCRdb fed the 5' RACE reads into MiXCR, producing one record per CDR3 protein. The sample holds hundreds of thousands of distinct CDR3 sequences, around three fifths seen once. This specimen comes from a study of blood T cells in healthy people across ages. Drawing of peripheral blood yielded approximately 10 milliliters from each donor. Study findings and constraints: Diversity figures based on one million T cells were deemed too low. For the donors, CMV status was unknown and possibly confounded expanded clonotype changes.

Germline V gene sequence: CDR1 SGHRS, CDR2 YFSETQ. Between the trimmed V and J ends, which lost 2 bases and 5 bases, there was a span of 2 bases. The CDR3 totals 10 residues. This TCR came from a man in his sixties in good health. Sequenced sample: blood. The gene calls are TRBV5-1 and TRBJ2-7; D is uncertain. CDR3 residues: CASSFHEQYF. The CDR3 DNA reads as TGCGCCAGCAGCTTCCACGAGCAGTACTTC.